One and the same sample provided the 24 T cell receptor beta chains below, sequenced in a study of response to subunit inactivated influenza vaccine. TCRdb re-analysed the RT-PCR reads in MiXCR, keeping a single row per CDR3 protein. The data hold about 780,000 distinct CDR3 sequences, with approximately 17% observed a single time. The sample was PBMCs from blood, taken around 5 days after vaccination. The receptors shown here come from a man aged 45 to 65 who received an inactivated influenza vaccine.

This clonotype was detected many times. The rearrangement joins TRBV29-1 to TRBJ2-1; TRBD2 matches at 14 bases. Germline CDR1 and CDR2: SQVTM and ANQGSEA. Trimming took 5 bases from V and 7 from J; bases not matched to a gene: 7. CDR3 length: 15 amino acids. The CDR3, as DNA: TGCAGCGTTCGTGGGACTAGCGGGAGTACAAATGAGCAGTTCTTC. Encoded protein: CSVRGTSGSTNEQFF.

This clonotype has more than one count but fewer than ten. This sequence joins TRBV5-1 and TRBJ2-1; D ambiguous. This CDR3 comprises 14 residues. CDR1 and CDR2 from the germline V gene are SGHRS and YFSETQ. With 1 base removed from V and 7 bases from J, the gap between germline ends came to 12 bases. The CDR3 spells CASSLNFATNEQFF. CDR3 DNA sequence: TGCGCCAGCAGCTTGAACTTCGCTACTAATGAGCAGTTCTTC.

The chain joins TRBV7-2 to TRBJ2-1; no reliable D call. The CDR3 is 14 amino acids. V lost 2 bases and J 6 bases, leaving 11 bases between the germline ends. The V gene's germline CDR1 is SGHTA and CDR2 FQGNSA. The CDR3 DNA sequence: TGTGCCAGCAGCTTAAGAGTAATCACCAATGAGCAGTTCTTC. Translated, it gives CASSLRVITNEQFF. Together with reference TRBV7-2 and TRBJ2-1, the CDR3 gives the full variable domain: GAGVSQSPSNKVTEKGKDVELRCDPISGHTALYWYRQSLGQGLEFLIYFQGNSAPDKSGLPSDRFSAERTGGSVSTLTIQRTQQEDSAVYLCASSLRVITNEQFFGPGTRLTVL.

V gene TRBV24-1 combines with J gene TRBJ2-3; TRBD2 is a possible D gene (5 bases). Trimming pared 4 bases from V and 6 bases from J, leaving 19 bases between. Per the germline V gene, CDR1 is KGHDR and CDR2 is SFDVKD. The length of the CDR3 is 16 residues. CDR3 nucleotide sequence: TGTGCCACCAGTGACCTCGGGATCTCTACTCCTGATACGCAGTATTTT. Protein: CATSDLGISTPDTQYF.

This chain's CDR3 is CATSDLGSAENTGELFF. The CDR3 bases are TGTGCCACCAGTGATTTGGGGTCCGCAGAGAACACCGGGGAGCTGTTTTTT. The chain uses TRBV24-1 and TRBJ2-2; D unclear. The germline V gene has CDR1 KGHDR and CDR2 SFDVKD. Trimming shortened V by 0 bases and J by 1 base, and 11 bases separated the two germline ends. The CDR3 runs to 17 residues.

On this clonotype itself: A read error may account for a junction end that differs from germline. V is TRBV10-3 and J is TRBJ2-6; no firm D call. CDR1 and CDR2 (germline): ENHRY, SYGVKD. The CDR3 has 16 amino acids. The DNA of the CDR3 is TGTGCGATCAGCCCCGGTGGTGACCCTGGGGCCAACGTCCTGACTTTC. Protein product: CAISPGGDPGANVLTF.

CDR3 nucleotides: TGCAGCGCCGAGGGTTATACAGATACGCAGTATTTT. It translates to CSAEGYTDTQYF. The V call is TRBV29-1, the J call TRBJ2-3; TRBD2 might be the D (5 bases). Trimming cost V 7 bases and J 3 bases, with 11 bases left between them. The CDR3 contains 12 residues. Per germline, CDR1 SQVTM and CDR2 ANQGSEA.

This sequence joins TRBV5-1 and TRBJ2-5, with 10 bases that match TRBD2. The CDR3 spans 15 residues. CDR1 is SGHRS and CDR2 is YFSETQ in the germline V gene. Trimming removed 6 bases from V and 3 bases from J; junction bases left unmatched: 8. CDR3 in amino acids: CASTTSAGGEETQYF. The CDR3 DNA sequence: TGCGCCAGCACTACCTCAGCGGGGGGGGAAGAGACCCAGTACTTC.

CDR3 nucleotides: TGCAGTGCTAGGCTAGCGGGGCTCCAAGAGACCCAGTACTTC. Translating it yields CSARLAGLQETQYF. This chain connects TRBV20-1 to TRBJ2-5; 9 nucleotides align to TRBD2. This CDR3 contains 14 residues. Per germline, CDR1 DFQATT and CDR2 SNEGSKA (reference sequence). V was pared by 3 bases and J by 1 base, with 3 bases of the junction left unmatched.

This clonotype was observed a handful of times. The CDR3 coding sequence is TGTGCCAGCAGCCAAGGGACAGGGACGGGGGAAAAACTGTTTTTT. This codes for CASSQGTGTGEKLFF. The chain combines TRBV3-1 with TRBJ1-4, with TRBD1 matching over 8 bases. V lost 1 base to trimming and J lost 8 bases; unmatched junction nucleotides: 6. This CDR3 has 15 residues. CDR1 and CDR2 (germline): LGHDT, YNNKEL (reference sequence).

The chain joins TRBV28 to TRBJ2-1; TRBD1 matches 11 bases. Germline V CDR1 and CDR2: MDHEN, SYDVKM. CDR3 length equals 15 residues. V shed 4 bases, J shed 5 bases, and the junction held 4 bases outside the gene matches. CDR3 nucleotides: TGTGCCAGCAGTTCCTCGGGACAGGGGGACAATGAGCAGTTCTTC. It translates to CASSSSGQGDNEQFF.

The rearrangement links TRBV4-1 to TRBJ1-3, with D possibly TRBD1 on 5 matching bases. CDR3 length: 18 residues. Germline V gene data show CDR1 as MGHRA and CDR2 as YSYEKL. V was trimmed by 0 bases and J by 0 bases, leaving 15 bases between them. The CDR3 here is CASSQDLQETYSGNTIYF. CDR3 bases: TGCGCCAGCAGCCAAGATTTACAGGAGACATACTCTGGAAACACCATATATTTT.

This clonotype was counted between two and nine times. The chain recombines TRBV5-1 with TRBJ2-1; TRBD2 matches at 9 bases. This CDR3 is built from 16 residues. After removal of 1 base from V and 7 bases from J, the junction contained 9 bases not matched to a gene. The germline V gene encodes CDR1 SGHRS and CDR2 YFSETQ. The CDR3 loop is CASSLTAAGGQNEQFF. DNA for the CDR3: TGCGCCAGCAGCTTGACAGCGGCGGGAGGGCAGAATGAGCAGTTCTTC.

The chain links TRBV6-2 or TRBV6-3 to TRBJ2-7, with TRBD2 identical over 8 bases. V shed 4 bases, J shed 0 bases, and the junction held 8 bases outside the gene matches. This CDR3 contains 16 residues. Germline values: CDR1 MNHEY, CDR2 SVGEGT. The CDR3 sequence: CASSFQLADPSYEQYF. In DNA form, the CDR3 reads TGTGCCAGCAGTTTCCAACTAGCGGACCCCTCCTACGAGCAGTACTTC.

In its sample, this clonotype was seen a few times. This chain connects TRBV7-3 to TRBJ2-1; 7 bases are a match to TRBD2. The V gene end was trimmed by 2 bases and the J gene end by 4 bases; junction bases not matched to a gene: 5. Germline assignment: CDR1 SGHTA and CDR2 FQGTGA. The CDR3 sequence is 15 residues long. CDR3 sequence: CASSLGLGMYNEQFF. As DNA, the CDR3 is TGTGCCAGCAGCTTAGGACTAGGGATGTACAATGAGCAGTTCTTC.

This clonotype came up a few times. The rearrangement links TRBV27 to TRBJ2-3; 12 nucleotides line up with TRBD1. CDR1 is MNHEY, CDR2 SMNVEV, per germline (reference sequence). The V and J ends lost 2 bases and 2 bases, in that order; junction bases with no gene match: 2. This CDR3 is built from 16 residues. The CDR3 reads CASSLGTGGITDTQYF. The CDR3 nucleotides read TGTGCCAGCAGTTTAGGGACAGGGGGCATCACAGATACGCAGTATTTT.

This chain connects TRBV5-5 to TRBJ2-7, with D possibly TRBD1 on 5 matching bases. There are 16 residues in the CDR3. Germline CDR1 SGHKS, CDR2 YYEKEE (reference sequence). The V end lost 4 bases, the J end lost 5 bases, and 22 bases lay between the germline ends. Here the CDR3 DNA reads TGTGCCAGCAGCCGATCAATTGACCCGCAGGGCCACGAGCAGTACTTC. It codes for CASSRSIDPQGHEQYF.

The chain carries TRBV18 and TRBJ2-7; 9 bases agree with TRBD1. Germline V gene sequence: CDR1 KGHSH, CDR2 LQKENI. The CDR3 loop spans 14 amino acids. Germline trimming cut 2 bases from V and 6 bases from J; bases unmatched to any gene: 5. The CDR3 DNA follows: TGTGCCAGCTCACCAGGGACAGGGTGGAGCGAGCAGTACTTC. It is translated as CASSPGTGWSEQYF.

This clonotype was picked up a small number of times. The rearrangement links TRBV4-3 to TRBJ2-3, with 10 bases fitting TRBD2. J lost 6 bases, V lost 0 bases, and 6 bases had no gene match. The CDR3 is 16 amino acids. Germline CDR1 LGHNA, CDR2 YSLEER. In DNA, the CDR3 is TGCGCCAGCAGCCAAGATGGGCTAGCGGGAGCTGATACGCAGTATTTT. This encodes CASSQDGLAGADTQYF.

This clonotype was counted only a few times. J is TRBJ2-5 and V is TRBV6-5; D is ambiguous. This CDR3 spans 15 amino acids. Trimming left V 6 bases short and J 0 bases short, with 14 bases between. Looked up from germline, CDR1 is MNHEY and CDR2 is SVGAGI. The CDR3 here is CASSYIVGYQETQYF. CDR3 DNA: TGTGCCAGCAGCTACATTGTGGGGTACCAAGAGACCCAGTACTTC.

This clonotype was seen a handful of times. The J gene is TRBJ2-5, the V gene TRBV5-1, with 7 bases fitting TRBD1. CDR3 size: 13 residues. The trim removed 4 bases at V and 5 bases at J, leaving 5 bases unmatched. Germline V gene data show CDR1 as SGHRS and CDR2 as YFSETQ. CDR3 sequence: CASSQGQTETQYF. DNA for the CDR3: TGCGCCAGCAGCCAGGGACAGACGGAGACCCAGTACTTC. Full variable domain (rest looked up from reference TRBV5-1 and TRBJ2-5): KAGVTQTPRYLIKTRGQQVTLSCSPISGHRSVSWYQQTPGQGLQFLFEYFSETQRNKGNFPGRFSGRQFSNSRSEMNVSTLELGDSALYLCASSQGQTETQYFGPGTRLLVL.

The sample holds a few counts of this clonotype. The rearrangement links TRBV7-8 to TRBJ2-1; 9 bases fit TRBD2. Germline V gene data show CDR1 as SGHVS and CDR2 as FQNEAQ. Losses at the gene ends were 1 base for V and 5 bases for J; bases not matched to a gene: 6. CDR3 size: 16 residues. The DNA for the CDR3 is TGTGCCAGCAGCTTAGGGCGGGAGGGCCAACACAATGAGCAGTTCTTC. As protein: CASSLGREGQHNEQFF.

This clonotype was seen more than once but under ten times. V gene TRBV6-1 combines with J gene TRBJ1-4; D unclear. V was clipped by 1 base and J by 3 bases, with 9 bases between them. CDR3 length: 15 residues. Germline-derived CDR1 and CDR2 are MNHNS and SASEGT. The CDR3, as DNA: TGTGCCAGCAGTGAAGGTGTGGTGGCTAATGAAAAACTGTTTTTT. Translating it yields CASSEGVVANEKLFF.

The chain couples TRBV11-2 to TRBJ1-6, with D maybe TRBD1 (6 bases). V lost 4 bases, J lost 6 bases, and 16 bases lay in between. Germline V gene lookup returns CDR1 SGHAT and CDR2 FQNNGV. The CDR3 consists of 16 residues. The chain's CDR3 is CASSSPDRISNSPLHF. CDR3 sequence (DNA): TGTGCCAGCAGCTCCCCCGACAGGATATCTAATTCACCCCTCCACTTT.